The following is a T cell receptor beta chain sequence with its context. As yet, its antigen is unknown. The CDR3 is 15 residues long. V trimming: 0 bases; J trimming: 7 bases; junction bases outside the gene matches: 5. CDR1 MNHNS and CDR2 SASEGT come from the germline V gene. This sample was taken from a study of cytomegalovirus exposure and HLA in healthy donors. General study results and limits: About 180 TCR beta chains were listed as cytomegalovirus-associated.

The protocol was immunoSEQ multiplex PCR, while the TCRdb copy is restricted to in-frame clones and leaves out a portion. Of roughly 150,000 clones in the sample, 90% to 95% were seen once. The source material was PBMCs. The source of this sequence is a man aged 18 to 29 in good health and CMV-seronegative. The chain links TRBV6-1 to TRBJ1-5, with 8 bases fitting TRBD1. The CDR3 here is CASSEAGDRNQPQHF. CDR3 sequence (DNA): TGTGCCAGCAGTGAAGCTGGGGACAGGAACCAGCCCCAGCATTTT.